This T cell receptor (beta chain) was sequenced for a study of shared clonotypes between healthy human individuals. Study in general: The donors, a couple of women and a few men, were aged 18 to 49.

TCRdb's table, derived via immunoSEQ multiplex PCR, lists solely in-frame clones and lacks some. This sample has some 740,000 clones, with roughly 92% found just once. CD45RO-negative, CCR7-positively selected cells formed the naive CD8 fraction, excluding terminally differentiated effector memory CD45RA+ cells. Recent vaccinations or acute infections were absent in the healthy HIV-negative adult donors. Caucasian adults living in Nashville, Tennessee, provided all samples. The CDR3 length is 12 residues. Germline V CDR1 and CDR2: SNHLY, FYNNEI. The V end was cut by 6 bases, the J end by 3 bases, with 6 bases between.

This chain joins TRBV2 and TRBJ2-1; D not resolved. Sequenced material: naive CD8+ T cells sorted from blood. The TCR originated in a man aged 30 to 45 in good health. CDR3 in DNA: TGTGCCAGCAGGGGGATCTACAATGAGCAGTTCTTC. This translates into CASRGIYNEQFF.